Below are 24 T cell receptor beta chains sequenced from a single sample in a study of patients and donors after allogeneic stem cell transplantation (dated by TCRdb to about 2020). Library prep was done by RT-PCR. Reads for this sample came from a NextSeq 550. TCRdb cleaned the public reads at Q25 with fastp, built clones with MiXCR and kept in-frame beta chains. Each CDR3 protein appears once, grouped with its most common genes and DNA. The sample table contains 100,000 to 120,000 distinct CDR3 sequences; only one count was recorded for less than 45% of them. 27% of the sample goes to the ten largest clones. Sequencing input: blood, either unsorted or a sorted T cell fraction (not recorded which). These receptors were collected from a human donor who was either an allogeneic HSCT recipient or a stem cell or donor lymphocyte infusion donor (not recorded which). It is not recorded whose cells these are; they may come from a transplant donor.

In this sample, this clonotype turned up a few times. The V call is TRBV19, the J call TRBJ1-2, with D maybe TRBD1 (6 bases). Germline CDR1 reads LNHDA; CDR2 reads SQIVND (reference sequence). CDR3 length: 14 residues. The V gene lost 4 bases and the J gene lost 2 bases, with 11 bases spanning the gap. CDR3 coding DNA: TGTGCCAGTAGTACCCAGGGGAGAAACTATGGCTACACCTTC. As protein: CASSTQGRNYGYTF.

This clonotype came up a few times. The chain's CDR3 is CSVALRGTDTQYF. The CDR3 coding sequence is TGCAGCGTTGCACTGAGGGGCACAGATACGCAGTATTTT. This chain joins TRBV29-1 and TRBJ2-3, with a tentative D call TRBD2 (5 bases). Trimming pared 4 bases from V and 1 base from J, leaving 9 bases between. CDR1 is SQVTM, CDR2 ANQGSEA, per germline. The CDR3 is 13 amino acids.

Remarks on this clonotype: A read error may account for a junction end that differs from germline. V and J are TRBV7-8 and TRBJ1-5; D is perhaps TRBD1 (5 bases). Germline lookup yields CDR1 SGHVS and CDR2 FQNEAQ. The CDR3 loop spans 15 amino acids. CDR3 sequence reads: CTSSLGGRDGQPQHF. CDR3 DNA sequence: TGTACCAGCAGCTTGGGGGGGAGAGACGGTCAGCCCCAGCATTTT. The variable domain in full, with the rest retrieved from reference TRBV7-8 and TRBJ1-5, is GAGVSQSPRYKVAKRGQDVALRCDPISGHVSLFWYQQALGQGPEFLTYFQNEAQLDKSGLPSDRFFAERPEGSVSTLKIQRTQQEDSAVYLCTSSLGGRDGQPQHFGDGTRLSIL.

This clonotype was counted once. This rearrangement joins TRBV29-1 to TRBJ1-3; 7 nucleotides align to TRBD1. This CDR3 is 12 amino acids long. CDR1 and CDR2 from the germline V gene are SQVTM and ANQGSEA. Trimming cost V 2 bases and J 9 bases; bases outside gene matches: 4. CDR3 nucleotide sequence: TGCAGCGTTGAACAGGGGGAAGGCACCATATATTTT. Protein sequence: CSVEQGEGTIYF.

The rearrangement uses TRBV6-2 or TRBV6-3 and TRBJ2-7; 8 bases fit TRBD2. In germline, CDR1 is MNHEY, CDR2 SVGEGT. The CDR3 sequence is 14 residues long. V lost 5 bases to trimming and J lost 6 bases; unmatched junction nucleotides: 9. The CDR3 DNA is TGTGCCAGCAGTCCCGCGGGGGGTCCGTTCGAGCAGTACTTC. Its translation is CASSPAGGPFEQYF.

The CDR3 nucleotides are TGTGCCAGCAGCTTGACAGGTAGTGGATATGGCTACACCTTC. It codes for CASSLTGSGYGYTF. The V call is TRBV7-2, the J call TRBJ1-2, with D perhaps TRBD1 (6 bases). Germline V gives CDR1 SGHTA, CDR2 FQGNSA. This CDR3 spans 14 amino acids. The germline V and J ends were trimmed by 3 bases and 5 bases, with 13 bases remaining between them.

This clonotype was seen many times. The CDR3 loop is CSPIQRQGAGGYTF. In DNA form, the CDR3 reads TGCAGTCCAATCCAGCGACAGGGGGCAGGTGGCTACACCTTC. The chain links TRBV20-1 to TRBJ1-2; the match to TRBD1 covers 10 bases. Germline CDR1 reads DFQATT; CDR2 reads SNEGSKA (reference sequence). After removal of 8 bases from V and 7 bases from J, the junction contained 13 bases not matched to a gene. The CDR3 is made up of 14 amino acids.

This clonotype was seen more than once but under ten times. The chain carries TRBV20-1 and TRBJ1-2; TRBD1 is a possible D gene (5 bases). CDR1 DFQATT and CDR2 SNEGSKA come from the germline V gene (reference sequence). V lost 0 bases to trimming and J lost 7 bases, with 21 bases between them. The CDR3 covers 16 residues. The CDR3 nucleotides read TGCAGTGCTAGAGATATAGGATGGAGGGGATCCTCTGGCTACACCTTC. Translated: CSARDIGWRGSSGYTF.

This chain links TRBV20-1 with TRBJ2-1; D gene ambiguous. This CDR3 is built from 12 residues. Germline lookup yields CDR1 DFQATT and CDR2 SNEGSKA (reference sequence). Trimming left V 2 bases short and J 4 bases short, with 6 bases between. CDR3 DNA: TGCAGTGCTAGACAACCTTACAATGAGCAGTTCTTC. This sequence encodes CSARQPYNEQFF.

This clonotype was seen a few times. The DNA for the CDR3 is TGTGCCAGCAGCCAACAAGGGGCCGTCGCTAACTATGGCTACACCTTC. Its translation is CASSQQGAVANYGYTF. This sequence joins TRBV4-2 and TRBJ1-2; TRBD1 is a possible D gene (5 bases). Germline values: CDR1 LGHNA, CDR2 YNFKEQ. The germline V and J ends were trimmed by 2 bases and 0 bases, with 13 bases remaining between them. The CDR3 is 16 amino acids.

This chain joins TRBV12-3 or TRBV12-4 and TRBJ1-1; D gene uncertain. The CDR3 runs 14 residues. Trimming pared 3 bases from V and 2 bases from J, leaving 10 bases between. CDR3: CASSLDPGNTEAFF. In DNA, the CDR3 is TGTGCCAGCAGTTTGGACCCAGGAAACACTGAAGCTTTCTTT.

The chain joins TRBV6-5 to TRBJ1-5; D is uncertain. V lost 0 bases to trimming and J lost 5 bases, with 5 bases between them. There are 13 residues in the CDR3. Germline V gene lookup returns CDR1 MNHEY and CDR2 SVGAGI. This CDR3 is CASSYSPDQPQHF. The CDR3 bases are TGTGCCAGCAGTTACTCGCCCGATCAGCCCCAGCATTTT.

In this sample, this clonotype turned up a few times. J is TRBJ1-5 and V is TRBV7-2, with TRBD1 matching 7 bases. The CDR3 covers 16 residues. V lost 2 bases, J lost 3 bases, and 7 bases stayed unmatched. Looked up from germline, CDR1 is SGHTA and CDR2 is FQGNSA. CDR3 region: CASSLTQTGINQPQHF. DNA of the CDR3: TGTGCCAGCAGCTTAACCCAGACAGGGATCAATCAGCCCCAGCATTTT.

This chain links TRBV20-1 with TRBJ2-1; 7 positions match TRBD2. CDR3 length: 14 amino acids. Trimming took 5 bases from V and 2 from J; bases not matched to a gene: 6. The germline V gene encodes CDR1 DFQATT and CDR2 SNEGSKA (reference sequence). In DNA, the CDR3 is TGCAGTGCTGCCTGGGAGGGCCCCTACAATGAGCAGTTCTTC. Residues: CSAAWEGPYNEQFF.

The sample holds a few counts of this clonotype. The V gene is TRBV29-1, the J gene TRBJ2-6, with D perhaps given as TRBD1 or TRBD2 (5 bases each). This CDR3 contains 14 residues. Germline assignment: CDR1 SQVTM and CDR2 ANQGSEA. V dropped 5 bases and J dropped 0 bases, with 8 bases sitting between them. DNA for the CDR3: TGCAGCGTTTCTGGGGGCTCTGGGGCCAACGTCCTGACTTTC. Its translation: CSVSGGSGANVLTF.

The chain employs TRBV3-1 and TRBJ2-5; 13 bases match TRBD2. Germline lookup yields CDR1 LGHDT and CDR2 YNNKEL (reference sequence). The trim removed 4 bases at V and 5 bases at J, leaving 7 bases unmatched. The CDR3 totals 16 residues. In DNA form, the CDR3 reads TGTGCCAGCAGCCCAGGGACTAGCGGGACTGGGGAGACCCAGTACTTC. Its protein is CASSPGTSGTGETQYF.

Concerning this clonotype: A much larger clone differs by one base, so this may be a read error. The V gene is TRBV7-9, the J gene TRBJ1-1, with D hard to call. Trimming shortened V by 4 bases and J by 3 bases, and 6 bases separated the two germline ends. CDR1 and CDR2 (germline): SEHNR, FQNEAQ (reference sequence). CDR3 length: 12 amino acids. The CDR3 DNA reads TGTGCCAGCAGCTCAGTCCACACTGAAGCTTTCTTT. Translation: CASSSVHTEAFF.

This clonotype has more than one count but fewer than ten. V gene TRBV28 combines with J gene TRBJ1-4; D possibly corresponds to TRBD1 (5 bases). Trimming took 5 bases from V and 3 from J, leaving 10 bases between them. This CDR3 region has 14 residues. Germline assignment: CDR1 MDHEN and CDR2 SYDVKM. The CDR3 region has the DNA TGTGCCAGCAGTGCAGGGAGAGCTAATGAAAAACTGTTTTTT. Its translation is CASSAGRANEKLFF. The whole variable domain, filled in from reference TRBV28 and TRBJ1-4, reads DVKVTQSSRYLVKRTGEKVFLECVQDMDHENMFWYRQDPGLGLRLIYFSYDVKMKEKGDIPEGYSVSREKKERFSLILESASTNQTSMYLCASSAGRANEKLFFGSGTQLSVL.

The CDR3 DNA reads as TGTGCCAGTAGTGCAGGGCTGGAAGCTTTCTTT. Amino acid sequence: CASSAGLEAFF. The chain recombines TRBV19 with TRBJ1-1; D possibly corresponds to TRBD1 (5 bases). V was cut by 5 bases and J by 8 bases, with 9 bases left in between. The CDR3 runs 11 residues. The germline gives CDR1 LNHDA, CDR2 SQIVND (reference sequence).

The gene calls are TRBV25-1 and TRBJ2-1, with D perhaps matching TRBD1 (6 bases). V was clipped by 4 bases and J by 7 bases, with 14 bases between them. The CDR3 contains 14 residues. CDR1 is MGHDK and CDR2 is SYGVNS in the germline V gene. CDR3 region: CASSVSGTSNEQFF. CDR3 bases: TGTGCCAGCAGTGTATCGGGGACATCAAATGAGCAGTTCTTC.

The rearrangement joins TRBV20-1 to TRBJ1-2; possible D gene TRBD1, 5 bases. In germline, CDR1 is DFQATT, CDR2 SNEGSKA (reference sequence). The CDR3 totals 14 residues. The ends were cut back, 3 bases at V and 4 bases at J, with 15 bases in the middle. CDR3: CSASLQDGPYGYTF. CDR3 nucleotide sequence: TGCAGTGCTAGTCTACAGGACGGGCCCTATGGCTACACCTTC.

The V gene is TRBV20-1, the J gene TRBJ2-7, with D uncertain. V was pared by 4 bases and J by 3 bases, with 7 bases between. CDR3 length equals 11 residues. The germline V gene encodes CDR1 DFQATT and CDR2 SNEGSKA (reference sequence). CDR3 amino acids: CSATGDYEQYF. The CDR3 DNA follows: TGCAGTGCTACCGGAGACTACGAGCAGTACTTC.

This chain joins TRBV5-6 and TRBJ2-5; no definite D call. Trimming pared 1 base from V and 9 bases from J, leaving 19 bases between. The V gene's germline CDR1 is SGHDT and CDR2 YYEEEE. The CDR3 runs to 15 residues. CDR3 in amino acids: CASSLNAPTLEAQYF. The CDR3 nucleotides read TGTGCCAGCAGCTTGAATGCGCCCACACTCGAAGCCCAGTACTTC. Looking up the rest from reference TRBV5-6 and TRBJ2-5 gives the full variable domain: DAGVTQSPTHLIKTRGQQVTLRCSPKSGHDTVSWYQQALGQGPQFIFQYYEEEERQRGNFPDRFSGHQFPNYSSELNVNALLLGDSALYLCASSLNAPTLEAQYFGPGTRLLVL.

The chain carries TRBV18 and TRBJ1-4, with D perhaps matching TRBD1 (6 bases). The CDR3 has 14 residues. Germline V CDR1 and CDR2: KGHSH, LQKENI. The V and J ends lost 6 bases and 3 bases respectively, with 11 bases between them. CDR3 bases: TGTGCCAGCTCCCTCGGACAGCCTAATGAAAAACTGTTTTTT. Encoded protein: CASSLGQPNEKLFF.